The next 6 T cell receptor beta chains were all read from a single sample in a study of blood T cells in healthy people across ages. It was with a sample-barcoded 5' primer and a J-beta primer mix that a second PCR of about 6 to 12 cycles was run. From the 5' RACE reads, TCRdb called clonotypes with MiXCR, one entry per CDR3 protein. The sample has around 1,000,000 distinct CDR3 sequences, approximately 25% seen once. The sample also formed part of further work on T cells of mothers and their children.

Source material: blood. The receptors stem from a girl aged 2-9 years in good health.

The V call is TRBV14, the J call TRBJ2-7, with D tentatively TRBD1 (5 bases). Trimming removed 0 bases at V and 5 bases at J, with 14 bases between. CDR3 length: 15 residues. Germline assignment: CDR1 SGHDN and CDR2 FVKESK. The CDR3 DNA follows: TGTGCCAGCAGCCAAGATTGGGCCAGGGCCCACGAGCAGTACTTC. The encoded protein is CASSQDWARAHEQYF.

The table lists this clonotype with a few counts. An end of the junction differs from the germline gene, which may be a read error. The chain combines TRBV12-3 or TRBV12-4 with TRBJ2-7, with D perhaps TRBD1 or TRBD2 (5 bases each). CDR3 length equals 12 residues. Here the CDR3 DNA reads TGTGCCGGCAGCCTATATCCGGGACAGCAGTACTTC. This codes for CAGSLYPGQQYF.

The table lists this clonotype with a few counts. CDR3 protein: CASSFDRASYEQYF. CDR3 sequence (DNA): TGCGCCAGCAGCTTTGACAGGGCGTCCTACGAGCAGTACTTC. The chain links TRBV5-1 to TRBJ2-7; 7 nucleotides match TRBD1. CDR3 length: 14 amino acids. J lost 1 base, V lost 2 bases, and 3 bases had no gene match. CDR1 and CDR2 (germline): SGHRS, YFSETQ.

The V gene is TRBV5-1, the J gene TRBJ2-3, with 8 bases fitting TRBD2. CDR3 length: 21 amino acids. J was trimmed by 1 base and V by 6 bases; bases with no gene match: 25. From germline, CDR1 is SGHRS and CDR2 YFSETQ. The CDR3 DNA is TGCGCCAGCACCGCCGAACCAACCGGGACTAGTATCCCCCGGGGCACAGATACGCAGTATTTT. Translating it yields CASTAEPTGTSIPRGTDTQYF.

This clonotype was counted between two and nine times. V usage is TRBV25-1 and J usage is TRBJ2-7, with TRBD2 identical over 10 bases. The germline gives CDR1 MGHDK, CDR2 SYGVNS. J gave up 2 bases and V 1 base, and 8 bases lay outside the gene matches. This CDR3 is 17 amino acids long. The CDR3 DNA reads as TGTGCCAGCAGTGAATTTTGGGCTAGCGGGGGTACCTACGAGCAGTACTTC. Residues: CASSEFWASGGTYEQYF.

Here the CDR3 DNA reads TGCAGCGGAAGACAGGGACAGAACACCGGGGAGCTGTTTTTT. It is translated as CSGRQGQNTGELFF. The rearrangement uses TRBV29-1 and TRBJ2-2; 7 bases align to TRBD1. V trimming: 7 bases; J trimming: 1 base; junction bases outside the gene matches: 6. Germline V gene sequence: CDR1 SQVTM, CDR2 ANQGSEA. The CDR3 covers 14 residues.